Sequencing of this T cell receptor beta chain was carried out in a study of regulatory T cells in long-lasting Graves disease. Described time point: newly diagnosed GD, antithyroid drugs for less than 3 months. The authors made the TCR library using RNA they extracted from PBMCs. HTBI primers from iRepertoire and Arm-PCR of CDR3 regions yielded the TCR beta libraries. TCRdb processed the multiplex PCR reads anew with MiXCR; each CDR3 protein has one entry. The table has approximately 440,000 distinct CDR3 sequences, about 17% seen once. The study's findings and limits: Investigators studied peripheral blood only, not thyroid tissue.

This clonotype was seen at least ten times. Its antigen is undetermined. The CDR3 is 12 amino acids. Between the trimmed V and J ends, which lost 4 bases and 10 bases, there was a span of 10 bases. CDR1 is KGHDR, CDR2 SFDVKD, per germline. The data also belong to a second study, concerning T cells in Graves' hyperthyroidism and ophthalmopathy. That work states: Initially, a first-round RT-PCR of the TCR CDR3 employed the HTBI primer set.

V usage is TRBV24-1 and J usage is TRBJ2-1; D unclear. The sequenced sample was peripheral blood mononuclear cells (PBMCs), obtained at new diagnosis, from a patient treated with antithyroid drugs. The clonotype originates from a middle-aged man with Graves disease. The CDR3 coding sequence is TGTGCCACCAGTGACCGTGGATGGGAGCAGTTCTTC. Protein: CATSDRGWEQFF.